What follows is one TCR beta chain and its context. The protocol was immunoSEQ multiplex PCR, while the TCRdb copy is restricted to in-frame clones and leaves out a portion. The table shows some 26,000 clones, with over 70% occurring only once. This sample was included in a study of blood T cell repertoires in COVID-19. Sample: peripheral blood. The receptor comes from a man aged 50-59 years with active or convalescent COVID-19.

The CDR3 region has the DNA TGCGCCAGCCGACCCCTTTGGACTAGCACAGATACGCAGTATTTT. Translation: CASRPLWTSTDTQYF. This chain links TRBV5-1 with TRBJ2-3; tentative D call: TRBD2 (5 bases). Trimming shortened V by 7 bases and J by 0 bases, and 15 bases separated the two germline ends. This CDR3 spans 15 amino acids. Looked up from germline, CDR1 is SGHRS and CDR2 is YFSETQ.